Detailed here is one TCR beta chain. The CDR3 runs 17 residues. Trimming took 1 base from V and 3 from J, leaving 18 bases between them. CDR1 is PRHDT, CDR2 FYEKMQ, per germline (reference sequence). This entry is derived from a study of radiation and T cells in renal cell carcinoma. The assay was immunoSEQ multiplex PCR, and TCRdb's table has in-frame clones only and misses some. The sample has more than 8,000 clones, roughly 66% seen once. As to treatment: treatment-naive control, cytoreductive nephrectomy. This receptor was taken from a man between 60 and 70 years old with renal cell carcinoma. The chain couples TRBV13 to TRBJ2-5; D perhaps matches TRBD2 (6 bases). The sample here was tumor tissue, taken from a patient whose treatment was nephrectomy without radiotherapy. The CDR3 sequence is CASSLDLRDSGEETQYF. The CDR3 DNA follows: TGTGCCAGCAGCTTAGACCTCCGGGATTCGGGGGAAGAGACCCAGTACTTC.